This T cell receptor beta chain was sequenced for a study of T cell repertoires in cytomegalovirus infection. Study overall: Public signatures in TCR beta pointed to CMV infection and matching HLA type. Study outcomes and limitations: Carriers of CMV and the relevant HLA type were discriminated by public TCR beta frequency. HLA-C-restricted CMV clonotypes gave the most frequent clonotype in two of eight donors.

TCRdb re-called the reads with MiXCR, one entry per CDR3 protein. The sample comprises almost 550,000 distinct CDR3 sequences, about 15% of which are singletons, and around 25% rests with the top ten. Germline V lookup: CDR1 SGHDN, CDR2 FVKESK. The V end was cut by 0 bases, the J end by 8 bases, with 19 bases between. CDR3 size: 16 residues. In this sample, this clonotype turned up many times. The antigen remains unidentified. Sequencing was performed on CD8+ T cells from PBMCs. This TCR was sampled from a human donor in good health (CMV status not recorded). Some clones in this sample may be carry-over from other donors' samples. The chain has TRBV14 and TRBJ1-2, with D possibly TRBD1 on 5 matching bases. CDR3 residues: CASSQDRRGATDGYTF. CDR3 nucleotides: TGTGCCAGCAGCCAAGATAGGAGGGGCGCAACGGACGGCTACACCTTC.